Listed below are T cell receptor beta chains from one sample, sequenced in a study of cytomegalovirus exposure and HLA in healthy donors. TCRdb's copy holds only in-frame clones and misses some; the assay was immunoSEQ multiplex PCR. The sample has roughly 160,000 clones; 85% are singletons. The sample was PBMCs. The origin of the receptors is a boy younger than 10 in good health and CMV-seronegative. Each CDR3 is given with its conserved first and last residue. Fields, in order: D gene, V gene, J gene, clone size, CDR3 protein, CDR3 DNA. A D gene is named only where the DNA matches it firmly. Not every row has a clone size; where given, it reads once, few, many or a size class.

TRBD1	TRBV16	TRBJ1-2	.	CASSGGNNRGRVYDYTF	TGTGCCAGCAGCGGTGGAAATAACAGGGGGCGTGTTTATGACTACACCTTC
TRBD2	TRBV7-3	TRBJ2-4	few	CASSSGTSKNIQYF	TGTGCCAGCAGCTCTGGGACTAGCAAAAACATTCAGTACTTC
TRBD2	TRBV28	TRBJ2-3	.	CASSHGTSGYTDTQYF	TGTGCCAGCAGCCATGGGACTAGCGGGTACACAGATACGCAGTATTTT
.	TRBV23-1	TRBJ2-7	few	CASSQSWGHEQYF	TGCGCCAGCAGTCAATCCTGGGGCCACGAGCAGTACTTC
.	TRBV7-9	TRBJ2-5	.	CASSLVSETQYF	TGTGCCAGCAGCTTAGTAAGCGAGACCCAGTACTTC
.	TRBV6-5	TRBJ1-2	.	CASKLRGLANYGYTF	TGTGCCAGCAAGCTCAGGGGCCTAGCTAACTATGGCTACACCTTC
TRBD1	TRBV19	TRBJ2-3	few	CASSIDRDSASTDTQYF	TGTGCCAGTAGTATAGACCGGGACAGCGCTAGCACAGATACGCAGTATTTT
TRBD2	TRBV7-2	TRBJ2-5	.	CASSLGRLANQETQYF	TGTGCCAGCAGCTTAGGAAGACTAGCGAACCAAGAGACCCAGTACTTC
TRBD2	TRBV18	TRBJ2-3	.	CASSPISGGATDTQYF	TGTGCCAGCTCACCAATTAGCGGGGGGGCGACAGATACGCAGTATTTT
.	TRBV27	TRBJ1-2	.	CASSLTGVGGYTF	TGTGCCAGCAGTTTAACGGGGGTCGGCGGCTACACCTTC
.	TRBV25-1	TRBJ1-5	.	CASSVGTKYSNQPQHF	TGTGCCAGCAGTGTCGGGACAAAGTATAGCAATCAGCCCCAGCATTTT
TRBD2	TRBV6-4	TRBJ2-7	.	CASSDLPEREGPSEQYF	TGTGCCAGCAGTGACCTTCCCGAGCGGGAGGGCCCGAGCGAGCAGTACTTC
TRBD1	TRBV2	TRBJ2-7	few	CASRGTVISF	TGTGCCAGCAGGGGGACAGTCATTAGCTTC
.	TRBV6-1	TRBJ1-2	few	CASRRMDSLDYGYTF	TGTGCCAGCCGGAGGATGGACAGCCTAGACTATGGCTACACCTTC
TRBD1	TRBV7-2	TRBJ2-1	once	CASSEGTVGNEQFF	TGTGCCAGCAGCGAAGGGACAGTGGGTAATGAGCAGTTCTTC